This T cell receptor (beta chain) was found in a study of shared clonotypes between healthy human individuals (dated by TCRdb to 2019 to 2021). In terms of the full investigation: Two women and a few men aged 18 to 49 years were included in the cohort. Libraries were prepared and TCR repertoires were sequenced by different laboratories using diverse techniques, in order to increase sequencing depth and limit assay-specific biases. Leukapheresis yielded between about 0.85 and 10 billion PBMCs per donor. To estimate repertoire size and how much clonotype sharing occurs between individuals, the study deeply sequenced the blood TCR repertoires of several healthy adults.

TCR CDR3 regions were amplified from genomic DNA by multiplex PCR using the deep immunoSEQ assay. For each cell subset, the extracted genomic DNA was distributed evenly across all wells of several immunoSEQ 96-well plates, and each plate served as one replicate. Each replicate PCR for unsorted PBMC received 250 to 300 ng genomic DNA, equal to about 30,000 T cell genomes. Ten immunoSEQ deep assay plates were used to sequence the unsorted PBMC genomic DNA. The purified libraries were quantified using a Qubit 3.0 fluorometer, sized with a Bioanalyzer 2100, and then quantified again using the KAPA Library Quantification kit. Every immunoSEQ 96-well plate was sequenced on a dedicated single-read 150-cycle Illumina NextSeq 550 flow cell. The paper's processing steps were these. Because the immunoSEQ output included only junctional sequences and no quality scores, the filtering could not be the same as the filtering used for full-length reads. To assign V/J genes and CDR3, sequences were annotated using PyIR, a Python wrapper for IgBLAST v1.9, with IMGT germline references. Reads were removed for weak V/J assignments (E-value above 1e-6), missing CDR3, stop codons, out-of-frame junctions, or ambiguous translated residues. V3J clonotypes were defined by identical inferred V gene, J gene, and CDR3 amino acid sequence. Percentage overlap between repertoires was calculated by dividing the number of shared unique clonotypes by the size of the smaller repertoire. Repertoire richness was assessed with RTK rarefaction, the Chao1 estimator, and Recon v2.1 estimates of unobserved clonotypes. TCRdb took over this immuneACCESS table, retaining in-frame rearrangements with V and J assigned. Such tables are incomplete; in checked studies, under half of the missing clones stem from an unresolved V gene, and the remainder is unexplained. Clonal size and the V and J genes are those of that table, whereas D and trimming came from the DNA. Counted in this sample were some 450,000 clones; 75% to 80% of them appeared once. About 12% of the sample belongs to the ten largest clones.

The donors were healthy, HIV-negative adults who had no recently reported acute infections or vaccinations. Only Caucasian adults living in Nashville, Tennessee, USA were represented among the donors. In the unsorted samples, 87 million or so PBMCs were counted, and genomic DNA was extracted using the QIAamp DNA Blood Mini kit. Blood was obtained by leukapheresis, after which PBMCs were separated by Ficoll-Histopaque density gradient centrifugation and cryopreserved in liquid nitrogen vapor phase. In regard to this clone: What antigen it recognizes has not been identified. Qualities for individual bases were not recorded, and no much larger clone is one base off.

The paper's findings and limits, for the study overall: Pairwise subsampling indicated that sequencing depth was expected to affect the degree of clonotype sharing among donors. Sampling was restricted to blood, and TCR repertoires in tissue are likely to differ from TCR repertoires in blood. The genetic and exposure-history diversity represented was limited by the small number of donors.

The sequenced sample consisted of PBMCs. The sequence derives from a woman aged 40-49 years in good health. Some clones in this sample may be carry-over from other donors' samples.

The nucleotide sequence reads as follows: TGTGCCTGGAGTTTGGAGACCCTCTCCTACGAGCAGTACTTC. Translated, it reads CAWSLETLSYEQYF. The chain is made from TRBV30 and TRBJ2-7; no D gene can be assigned with confidence. V is reduced by 2 bases and J by 0 bases, leaving a spacing of 11 bases between them. Its CDR3 holds 14 amino acids, cysteine through phenylalanine. The entry retains the CDR3 DNA only, 42 bases that are in frame from base 1. Sequences GTSNPN (CDR1) and SVGIG (CDR2) are obtained from the germline V gene (reference sequence). With the portions outside the CDR3 filled from the reference TRBV30 and TRBJ2-7 genes, the complete variable region becomes SQTIHQWPATLVQPVGSPLSLECTVEGTSNPNLYWYRQAAGRGLQLLFYSVGIGQISSEVPQNLSASRPQDRQFILSSKKLLLSDSGFYLCAWSLETLSYEQYFGPGTRLTVT.